This is a list of T cell receptor beta chains from one sample in a study of blood T cell repertoires in COVID-19. Sequencing used immunoSEQ multiplex PCR; TCRdb keeps in-frame clones, though not all of them. The sample has 270,000 or so clones; roughly 86% are singletons. Sample: PBMCs or T cells enriched from blood (not recorded which). The receptors shown here come from a woman aged 18-29 years who had recovered from COVID-19. The CDR3 runs from the conserved cysteine through the conserved F or W. Fields, in order: J gene, V gene, clone size, D gene, CDR3 DNA, CDR3 protein. The D gene is left open where the match is weak. Expanded clones are given a class, and other clones once, few, many or no size at all.

J gene: TRBJ2-1
V gene: TRBV9
clone size: .
D gene: TRBD2
CDR3 DNA: TGTGCCAGCAGCGTAGGGGAATGGGGAGGGGAGAATGAGCAGTTCTTC
CDR3 protein: CASSVGEWGGENEQFF

J gene: TRBJ2-7
V gene: TRBV27
clone size: .
D gene: .
CDR3 DNA: TGTGCCAGCAGGGGATCGGACAGCACCTACGAGCAGTACTTC
CDR3 protein: CASRGSDSTYEQYF

J gene: TRBJ2-6
V gene: TRBV4-3
clone size: .
D gene: .
CDR3 DNA: TGCGCCAGCAGCCAAGAGTTGAGCTCTGGGGCCAACGTCCTGACTTTC
CDR3 protein: CASSQELSSGANVLTF

J gene: TRBJ2-3
V gene: TRBV24-1
clone size: .
D gene: .
CDR3 DNA: TGTGCCACTGGGGGGGGCCGGGGCACAGATACGCAGTATTTT
CDR3 protein: CATGGGRGTDTQYF

J gene: TRBJ2-2
V gene: TRBV5-5
clone size: .
D gene: .
CDR3 DNA: TGTGCCAGCAGCTTTTTGCTCGGGGTTGGGACCGGGGAGCTGTTTTTT
CDR3 protein: CASSFLLGVGTGELFF

J gene: TRBJ1-5
V gene: TRBV15
clone size: .
D gene: .
CDR3 DNA: TGTGCCACCAGCAGCAAGACACATAGCAATCAGCCCCAGCATTTT
CDR3 protein: CATSSKTHSNQPQHF

J gene: TRBJ2-3
V gene: TRBV10-1
clone size: .
D gene: .
CDR3 DNA: TGCGCCAGCAGGAAGGAGGATACGCAGTATTTT
CDR3 protein: CASRKEDTQYF

J gene: TRBJ2-2
V gene: TRBV5-1
clone size: .
D gene: .
CDR3 DNA: TGCGCCAGCAGCTTGGCGCTAGCTCGGTCCGGGGAGCTGTTTTTT
CDR3 protein: CASSLALARSGELFF

J gene: TRBJ2-1
V gene: TRBV30
clone size: .
D gene: .
CDR3 DNA: TGTGCCTGTAATTACAGAACCCGCTCCTACAATGAGCAGTTCTTC
CDR3 protein: CACNYRTRSYNEQFF

J gene: TRBJ2-1
V gene: TRBV11-2
clone size: .
D gene: .
CDR3 DNA: TGTGCCAGCAGCTTAGGAACGACTTCGTTCGTTGAGCAGTTCTTC
CDR3 protein: CASSLGTTSFVEQFF

J gene: TRBJ1-2
V gene: TRBV4-1
clone size: few
D gene: TRBD1
CDR3 DNA: TGCGCCAGCAGCCAAGTCACACAGGGGATTTGGGGCTACACCTTC
CDR3 protein: CASSQVTQGIWGYTF

J gene: TRBJ2-3
V gene: TRBV15
clone size: .
D gene: TRBD2
CDR3 DNA: TGTGCCACCAGCAGAGATCCCCTAGCGGGAGGGCAGGGGACGCAGTATTTT
CDR3 protein: CATSRDPLAGGQGTQYF

J gene: TRBJ2-1
V gene: TRBV4-3
clone size: .
D gene: .
CDR3 DNA: TGCGCCAGCAGCCAAAAGACACTTATCAGGGCCGATGAGCAGTTCTTC
CDR3 protein: CASSQKTLIRADEQFF

J gene: TRBJ1-2
V gene: TRBV28
clone size: .
D gene: .
CDR3 DNA: TGTGCCAGCAGTTCCCAGGTCTATGGCTACACCTTC
CDR3 protein: CASSSQVYGYTF

J gene: TRBJ2-1
V gene: TRBV29-1
clone size: .
D gene: .
CDR3 DNA: TGCAGTGTTGAGGCCGGACAGAAGCAGTTCTTC
CDR3 protein: CSVEAGQKQFF

J gene: TRBJ2-1
V gene: TRBV28
clone size: .
D gene: TRBD2
CDR3 DNA: TGTGCCAGCACCGGACTAGCGGGCCGTTTGGGGGACTACAATGAGCAGTTCTTC
CDR3 protein: CASTGLAGRLGDYNEQFF

J gene: TRBJ2-3
V gene: TRBV9
clone size: .
D gene: .
CDR3 DNA: TGTGCCAGCAGCCGATCGGGGTCCAGCACAGATACGCAGTATTTT
CDR3 protein: CASSRSGSSTDTQYF

J gene: TRBJ2-2
V gene: TRBV6-5
clone size: .
D gene: .
CDR3 DNA: TGTGCCAGCAGTTACCAGAGCACCGGAGGGCTGTTTTTT
CDR3 protein: CASSYQSTGGLFF

J gene: TRBJ1-5
V gene: TRBV7-8
clone size: .
D gene: .
CDR3 DNA: TGTGCCAGCAGCCTATTCCCAGTCAATCAGCCCCAGCATTTT
CDR3 protein: CASSLFPVNQPQHF

J gene: TRBJ2-7
V gene: TRBV9
clone size: .
D gene: .
CDR3 DNA: TGTGCCAGCAGCGTAACGGGAGTGGCCTACGAGCAGTACTTC
CDR3 protein: CASSVTGVAYEQYF

J gene: TRBJ2-1
V gene: TRBV20-1
clone size: .
D gene: .
CDR3 DNA: TGCAGTGCTAGTGGTCGCGGCTCCTACAATGAGCAGTTCTTC
CDR3 protein: CSASGRGSYNEQFF

J gene: TRBJ2-7
V gene: TRBV6-1
clone size: .
D gene: .
CDR3 DNA: TGTGCCAGCAGTGAAGGGCAACCCTACGAGCAGTACTTC
CDR3 protein: CASSEGQPYEQYF

J gene: TRBJ2-5
V gene: TRBV4-1
clone size: .
D gene: TRBD2
CDR3 DNA: TGCGCCAGCAGCCAAGAGGCTGGGCCGGGACTAGCGGCTAGAGAGACCCAGTACTTC
CDR3 protein: CASSQEAGPGLAARETQYF

J gene: TRBJ2-7
V gene: TRBV4-3
clone size: .
D gene: TRBD1
CDR3 DNA: TGCGCCAGCAGCCAAGAGGGGGACAGGGGTTACGAGCAGTACTTC
CDR3 protein: CASSQEGDRGYEQYF

J gene: TRBJ2-7
V gene: TRBV6-6
clone size: .
D gene: TRBD2
CDR3 DNA: TGTGCCAGCAGCCAACTAGCGGGGGCCCGCTACGAGCAGTACTTC
CDR3 protein: CASSQLAGARYEQYF

J gene: TRBJ1-2
V gene: TRBV14
clone size: .
D gene: .
CDR3 DNA: TGTGCCAGTGGGACGACAGGAAGGCTTATGGGCTACACCTTC
CDR3 protein: CASGTTGRLMGYTF

J gene: TRBJ2-3
V gene: TRBV30
clone size: .
D gene: .
CDR3 DNA: TGTGCCTGGAGTGTAGGTTCGGGGGGCTCAGATACGCAGTATTTT
CDR3 protein: CAWSVGSGGSDTQYF

J gene: TRBJ2-7
V gene: TRBV18
clone size: .
D gene: TRBD1
CDR3 DNA: TGTGCCAGCTCACCAACCGGGACAGGGGCCTACGAGCAGTACTTC
CDR3 protein: CASSPTGTGAYEQYF

J gene: TRBJ2-1
V gene: TRBV10-3
clone size: .
D gene: TRBD2
CDR3 DNA: TGTGCCATCAGTGAGTATGGGGGAGGGCCGAATGAGCAGTTCTTC
CDR3 protein: CAISEYGGGPNEQFF

J gene: TRBJ2-1
V gene: TRBV5-6
clone size: .
D gene: TRBD2
CDR3 DNA: TGTGCCAGCAGCGTAACTAGCGGAGGGGTCAATGAGCAGTTCTTC
CDR3 protein: CASSVTSGGVNEQFF

J gene: TRBJ2-2
V gene: TRBV5-1
clone size: .
D gene: .
CDR3 DNA: TGCGCCAGCAGCTCGCAGGGCGAAGACGGGGAGCTGTTTTTT
CDR3 protein: CASSSQGEDGELFF

J gene: TRBJ1-6
V gene: TRBV10-3
clone size: .
D gene: TRBD1
CDR3 DNA: TGTGCCATCAGTGAGCCGGGACAGGGTAATTCACCCCTCCACTTT
CDR3 protein: CAISEPGQGNSPLHF

J gene: TRBJ2-7
V gene: TRBV4-1
clone size: .
D gene: .
CDR3 DNA: TGCGCCAGCAGCCAAGATACGGAGATAGGGCAGTACTTC
CDR3 protein: CASSQDTEIGQYF

J gene: TRBJ2-6
V gene: TRBV2
clone size: .
D gene: TRBD1
CDR3 DNA: TGTGCCAGCAACAGGGACAGGGGGCGTGGGGCCAACGTCCTGACTTTC
CDR3 protein: CASNRDRGRGANVLTF

J gene: TRBJ2-1
V gene: TRBV9
clone size: once
D gene: .
CDR3 DNA: TGTGCCAGCAGCGGGACGGGAGTCACCCAGAATGAGCAGTTCTTC
CDR3 protein: CASSGTGVTQNEQFF

J gene: TRBJ2-2
V gene: TRBV5-1
clone size: .
D gene: TRBD1
CDR3 DNA: TGCGCCAGCAGCTTGGGGGGACAGCTCACCGGGGAGCTGTTTTTT
CDR3 protein: CASSLGGQLTGELFF

J gene: TRBJ2-5
V gene: TRBV5-1
clone size: .
D gene: .
CDR3 DNA: TGCGCCAGCAGCTTGACCCGAGGGAACCAAGAGACCCAGTACTTC
CDR3 protein: CASSLTRGNQETQYF